These 2 T cell receptor beta chains were all obtained from the same sample, sequenced in a study of radiation and T cells in renal cell carcinoma (dated by TCRdb to about 2020). The label giving this sample's time point can be read as: tumor resected at nephrectomy. Read against the paper, the sample's treatment or condition label means: treatment-naive control, cytoreductive nephrectomy. Receptors were amplified or captured by the immunoSEQ multiplex PCR assay. TCRdb took this table from immuneACCESS and kept in-frame rearrangements with V and J called. Such tables lack part of the clones; where checked against another copy, unresolved V genes explain under half of the gap, and the rest is unexplained. The sample table lists 24,000 or so clones, over 45% of them with a count of one. Of the sample, approximately 23% is held by the ten largest clones. Sample: tumor tissue, taken from a patient whose treatment was nephrectomy without radiotherapy. The receptors were sampled from a man aged 40-49 years with renal cell carcinoma.

The CDR3 sequence: CASRKRENTEAFF. CDR3 nucleotide sequence: TGTGCCAGCAGGAAGAGAGAGAACACTGAAGCTTTCTTT. The chain links TRBV6-1 to TRBJ1-1; D unresolved. This CDR3 region has 13 residues. Germline V lookup: CDR1 MNHNS, CDR2 SASEGT. Deletions cut 6 bases from V and 1 base from J, with 9 bases between.

The chain couples TRBV27 to TRBJ1-3; D is perhaps TRBD1 (5 bases). Trimming removed 9 bases at V and 0 bases at J, with 12 bases between. Germline-derived CDR1 and CDR2 are MNHEY and SMNVEV (reference sequence). This CDR3 spans 14 amino acids. The CDR3 spells CASRDGGSGNTIYF. Written as DNA, the CDR3 is TGTGCCAGTAGGGACGGCGGCTCTGGAAACACCATATATTTT.